The present entry profiles one T cell receptor beta chain with its context. Generated by immunoSEQ multiplex PCR, the TCRdb table keeps only in-frame clones and is missing some. The sample has some 66,000 clones; roughly four fifths are singletons. There are 14 residues in the CDR3. Germline V gives CDR1 SGHRS, CDR2 YFSETQ. Trimming at V came to 3 bases and at J to 6 bases, leaving 7 bases not matched to a gene. The data were obtained in a study of OX40 agonist ivuxolimab in advanced cancers. As for the study in general: It was permissible to have had prior anti-PD-1, anti-PD-L1 or anti-CTLA-4 therapy, and under 45% had some.

The genes are TRBV5-1 and TRBJ1-1; TRBD1 agrees at 8 bases. Sample: CD4+ or CD8+ T cells sorted from blood, taken in a trial of the OX40 agonist ivuxolimab. The TCR sequence derives from an adult with an advanced solid tumor such as melanoma, head and neck, liver or kidney cancer. Written as DNA, the CDR3 is TGCGCCAGCAGCTATAGCAGGGGGCTATCTGAAGCTTTCTTT. Its protein is CASSYSRGLSEAFF.